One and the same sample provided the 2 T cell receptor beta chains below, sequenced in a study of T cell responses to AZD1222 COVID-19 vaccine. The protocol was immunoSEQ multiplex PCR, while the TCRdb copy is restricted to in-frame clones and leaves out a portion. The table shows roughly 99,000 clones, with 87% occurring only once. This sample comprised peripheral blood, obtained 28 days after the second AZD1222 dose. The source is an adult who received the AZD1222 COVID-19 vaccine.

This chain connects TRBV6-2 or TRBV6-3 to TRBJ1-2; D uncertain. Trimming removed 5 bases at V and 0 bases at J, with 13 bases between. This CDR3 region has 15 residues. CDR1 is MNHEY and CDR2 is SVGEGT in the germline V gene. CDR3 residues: CASSHAGSSNYGYTF. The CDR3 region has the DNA TGTGCCAGCAGTCATGCTGGTTCATCTAACTATGGCTACACCTTC.

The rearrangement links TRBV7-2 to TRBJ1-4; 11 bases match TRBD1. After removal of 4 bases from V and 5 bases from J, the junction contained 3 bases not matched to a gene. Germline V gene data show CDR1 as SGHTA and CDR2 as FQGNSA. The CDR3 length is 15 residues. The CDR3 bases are TGTGCCAGCAGCTGGACAGGGGGCGGGAATGAAAAACTGTTTTTT. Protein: CASSWTGGGNEKLFF.